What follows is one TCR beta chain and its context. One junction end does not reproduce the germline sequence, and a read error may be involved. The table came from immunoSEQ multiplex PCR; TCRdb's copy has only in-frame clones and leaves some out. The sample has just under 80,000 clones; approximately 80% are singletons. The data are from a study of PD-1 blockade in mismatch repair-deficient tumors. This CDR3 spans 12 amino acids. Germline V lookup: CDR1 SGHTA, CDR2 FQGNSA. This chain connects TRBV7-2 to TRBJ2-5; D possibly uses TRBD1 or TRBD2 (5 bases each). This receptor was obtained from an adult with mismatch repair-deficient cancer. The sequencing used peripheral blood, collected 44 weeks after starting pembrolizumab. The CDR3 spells CASSLGDKGRNF. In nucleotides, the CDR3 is TGTGCCAGCAGCTTGGGAGACAAGGGGCGAAACTTC.